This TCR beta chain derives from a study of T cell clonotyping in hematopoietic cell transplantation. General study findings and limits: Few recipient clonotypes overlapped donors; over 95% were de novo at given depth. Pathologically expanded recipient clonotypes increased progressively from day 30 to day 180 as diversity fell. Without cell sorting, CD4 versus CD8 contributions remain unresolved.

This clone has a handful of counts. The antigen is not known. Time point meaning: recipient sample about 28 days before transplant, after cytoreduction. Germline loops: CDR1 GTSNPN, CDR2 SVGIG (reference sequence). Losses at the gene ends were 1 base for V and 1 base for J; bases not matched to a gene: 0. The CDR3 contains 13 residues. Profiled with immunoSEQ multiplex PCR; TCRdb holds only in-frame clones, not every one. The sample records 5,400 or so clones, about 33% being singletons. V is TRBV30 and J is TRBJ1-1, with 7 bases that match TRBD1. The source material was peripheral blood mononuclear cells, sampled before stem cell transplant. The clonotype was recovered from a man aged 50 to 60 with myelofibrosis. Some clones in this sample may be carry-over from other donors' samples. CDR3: CAWSGDRNTEAFF. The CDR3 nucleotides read TGTGCCTGGAGTGGGGACAGGAACACTGAAGCTTTCTTT.